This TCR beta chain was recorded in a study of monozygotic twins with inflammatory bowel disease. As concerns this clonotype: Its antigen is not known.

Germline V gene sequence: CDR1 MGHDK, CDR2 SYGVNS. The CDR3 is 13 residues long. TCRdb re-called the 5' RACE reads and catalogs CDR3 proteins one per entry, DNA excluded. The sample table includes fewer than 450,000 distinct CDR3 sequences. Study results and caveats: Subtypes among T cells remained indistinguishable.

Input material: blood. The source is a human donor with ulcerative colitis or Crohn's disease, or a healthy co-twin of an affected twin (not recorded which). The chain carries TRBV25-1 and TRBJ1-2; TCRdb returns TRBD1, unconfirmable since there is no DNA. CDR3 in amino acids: CASSRGPNYGYTF.